This T cell receptor beta chain was recovered during a study of blood T cell repertoires in COVID-19. Study background: The United States, Italy and Spain supplied acute and convalescent COVID-19 samples.

Only in-frame clones appear in the TCRdb table, and some are missing; sequencing was by immunoSEQ multiplex PCR. There are some 120,000 clones in the sample; around 87% occur only once, and approximately 8% lies in the top ten. Germline V CDR1 and CDR2: MRHNA, SNTAGT. Trimming took off 5 bases at V and 0 bases at J, with 11 bases between the two ends. The CDR3 is 16 amino acids. This receptor was obtained from a man aged 45-65 years with acute or convalescent COVID-19. What was sequenced was peripheral blood. The gene calls are TRBV6-4 and TRBJ2-6, with D maybe TRBD2 (5 bases). CDR3 nucleotide sequence: TGTGCCAGCAGTCCTTTTGAGGGCTCTGGGGCCAACGTCCTGACTTTC. Translating it yields CASSPFEGSGANVLTF.